A selection of T cell receptor beta chains follows, all from one sample in a study of CD8 T cells in ankylosing spondylitis. Each CDR3 protein gets one entry after TCRdb re-called the 5' RACE reads with MiXCR. Among roughly 240,000 distinct CDR3 sequences listed, 7.5% to 9.5% were seen once. The sample consisted of blood, either unsorted or a sorted T cell fraction (not recorded which). All receptors derive from a female donor with ankylosing spondylitis or in good health (not recorded which). CDR3s include the opening cysteine and the closing phenylalanine or tryptophan. The order of the fields is V gene, D gene, CDR3 protein. The D gene is left open where the match is weak.

v_call: TRBV5-1
d_call: TRBD1
cdr3_aa: CASSFRDRGLDTQYF

v_call: TRBV28
d_call: TRBD2
cdr3_aa: CASSSLLAGAGNEQFF

v_call: TRBV30
d_call: .
cdr3_aa: CAWNRDRRNQPQHF

v_call: TRBV7-9
d_call: .
cdr3_aa: CASRPGGWYTEAFF

v_call: TRBV4-3
d_call: .
cdr3_aa: CASSQDGNFDYEQYF

v_call: TRBV20-1
d_call: TRBD2
cdr3_aa: CSAPWTSADTGELFF

v_call: TRBV5-6
d_call: TRBD1
cdr3_aa: CASSSRLGQGRQPQHF

v_call: TRBV11-2
d_call: TRBD2
cdr3_aa: CASSSLGPAGGDTQYF

v_call: TRBV12-3/TRBV12-4
d_call: TRBD2
cdr3_aa: CASSMGLALGEQFF

v_call: TRBV4-3
d_call: .
cdr3_aa: CASSQGTREQFF

v_call: TRBV7-2
d_call: .
cdr3_aa: CASSYRTAAYNEQFF

v_call: TRBV7-2
d_call: TRBD2
cdr3_aa: CASSPTSYEQFF

v_call: TRBV9
d_call: TRBD1
cdr3_aa: CASSVGQGVTGELFF

v_call: TRBV28
d_call: .
cdr3_aa: CASSFSGDTGELFF

v_call: TRBV3-1
d_call: TRBD1
cdr3_aa: CASSPGTGSNQPQHF

v_call: TRBV20-1
d_call: .
cdr3_aa: CSARDRGLERVQYF

v_call: TRBV7-9
d_call: .
cdr3_aa: CASSLSSHRYNEQFF

v_call: TRBV4-3
d_call: .
cdr3_aa: CASSQGLSSTDTQYF

v_call: TRBV7-2
d_call: .
cdr3_aa: CASSLNGGKETQYF

v_call: TRBV11-2
d_call: .
cdr3_aa: CASSLVKGDTQYF

v_call: TRBV5-1
d_call: .
cdr3_aa: CASSLIQNYGYTF

v_call: TRBV20-1
d_call: .
cdr3_aa: CSARARKSSYNEQFF

v_call: TRBV20-1
d_call: .
cdr3_aa: CSARVRVPRNEQYF

v_call: TRBV14
d_call: TRBD1
cdr3_aa: CASSLTQGASNTEAFF

v_call: TRBV7-9
d_call: .
cdr3_aa: CASRPAGNYGYTF

v_call: TRBV6-2/TRBV6-3
d_call: .
cdr3_aa: CASVTSTNTEAFF

v_call: TRBV14
d_call: TRBD2
cdr3_aa: CASSQKSTSGISEQFF

v_call: TRBV10-1
d_call: .
cdr3_aa: CASGPSSYEQYF

v_call: TRBV27
d_call: .
cdr3_aa: CASSPDSPYNEQFF

v_call: TRBV2
d_call: .
cdr3_aa: CASLSDRSYEQYF

v_call: TRBV6-5
d_call: TRBD2
cdr3_aa: CASSYGPSGDQETQYF

v_call: TRBV7-2
d_call: .
cdr3_aa: CASSSIPSSYEQYF

v_call: TRBV2
d_call: .
cdr3_aa: CASSDSQATGELFF

v_call: TRBV7-2
d_call: .
cdr3_aa: CASSGNLNTGELFF

v_call: TRBV25-1
d_call: .
cdr3_aa: CASSESTRSYEQYF

v_call: TRBV4-3
d_call: TRBD1
cdr3_aa: CASSQLGQGAGEQYF

v_call: TRBV20-1
d_call: .
cdr3_aa: CSASRLEDTQYF

v_call: TRBV7-2
d_call: TRBD2
cdr3_aa: CASNLGLAGEGEQYF

v_call: TRBV6-2/TRBV6-3
d_call: .
cdr3_aa: CASTRASSYNEQFF

v_call: TRBV11-2
d_call: TRBD2
cdr3_aa: CASSSQTGLAGVSGELFF

v_call: TRBV29-1
d_call: TRBD1
cdr3_aa: CSVSRTGINEQYF

v_call: TRBV5-5
d_call: .
cdr3_aa: CASSFTDSNEETQYF